The present T cell receptor beta chain was sequenced within a study of blood T cell repertoires in COVID-19. Study summary: From T cells, B-cell-depleted T cells, or PBMCs came the material, which was cDNA or gDNA.

Ages ranged from about 18 to 89 years, with residence in about two dozen US areas. Under the authors' procedure: The authors estimated nucleated cell counts from reference gene primer amplification. The repertoire was sequenced with immunoSEQ multiplex PCR; TCRdb's copy has only in-frame clones and lacks some. That table gives V, J and clone size, and the DNA gave D and trimming. The repertoire holds some 180,000 clones, with more than 70% as singletons. Trimming at V came to 1 base and at J to 0 bases, leaving 9 bases not matched to a gene. This CDR3 has 18 amino acids. The germline V gene encodes CDR1 MGHRA and CDR2 YSYEKL.

The clonotype comes from a man in his forties who had recovered from COVID-19. Input material: PBMCs or T cells enriched from blood (not recorded which). V is TRBV4-1 and J is TRBJ2-1; 7 positions agree with TRBD2. CDR3 loop: CASSQGLTSASSYNEQFF. DNA of the CDR3: TGCGCCAGCAGCCAAGGTCTTACTAGCGCAAGCTCCTACAATGAGCAGTTCTTC.